This T cell receptor (beta chain) was recorded in a study of blood T cells in healthy people across ages. Points from the study as a whole: Reliance upon unsorted PBMCs precluded definitive naive versus antigen-experienced comparison. Older individuals had lower TCR beta diversity per million T cells (the decline was roughly linear).

Germline values: CDR1 MNHEY, CDR2 SVGEGT. CDR3 length: 13 amino acids. As to this clonotype: Its antigen is not known.

Sample-barcoded 5' priming and a J-beta primer mix drove a second PCR of roughly 7 to 11 cycles. TCRdb processed the 5' RACE reads anew with MiXCR; each CDR3 protein has one entry. The data show roughly 2 million distinct CDR3 sequences, approximately 50% seen once. This chain connects TRBV6-2 or TRBV6-3 to TRBJ2-4; D is perhaps TRBD2 (7 bases). The DNA matches TRBJ2-7 better at its end, which makes the J call doubtful. The TCR was taken from a woman aged 40 to 50 in good health. What was sequenced was blood. As DNA, the CDR3 is TGTGCCAGCAGCGAACGGGGGGCCCACGAGCAGTACTTC. Residues: CASSERGAHEQYF.